The rows below give T cell receptor beta chains drawn from one sample of a study of regulatory T cells in long-lasting Graves disease. TCRdb reanalysed the multiplex PCR reads using MiXCR and keeps one entry per CDR3 protein. The table shows approximately 540,000 distinct CDR3 sequences, with approximately 12% occurring only once. These sequences were also reported in another study, on T cells in Graves' hyperthyroidism and ophthalmopathy.

Sequencing used peripheral blood mononuclear cells (PBMCs), obtained at new diagnosis, from a patient treated with antithyroid drugs. The receptors originated from a woman in her twenties or thirties with Graves disease. The conserved cysteine and the conserved F or W are not part of the CDR3 here. A D gene is named only where the DNA matches it firmly.

14 | TRBV12-3/TRBV12-4 | TRBD1 | ASSPTGGFSYNEQF
13 | TRBV27 | TRBD2 | ASSLTTSVEETQY
14 | TRBV4-1 | . | ASSQGYGGGTDTQY
9 | TRBV6-1 | TRBD1 | ASSGTGEAF
12 | TRBV2 | TRBD1 | ASSVDRGRETQY
11 | TRBV20-1 | . | SAREVSTDTQY
14 | TRBV7-9 | . | ASSLAGGHAKVGQY
14 | TRBV6-2/TRBV6-3 | TRBD2 | ASSYLTSGRHYEQY
13 | TRBV7-2 | . | ASSLVQGIGSPLH
12 | TRBV20-1 | TRBD1 | SALTGGGNQPQH
11 | TRBV28 | . | ASSPASNTEQY
14 | TRBV6-1 | TRBD2 | ASLRLAGESGDTQY
10 | TRBV30 | . | AWSSNSYEQY
12 | TRBV12-3/TRBV12-4 | . | ASSLRGITDEQY
16 | TRBV27 | . | ASSLQATAQRSNQPQH
15 | TRBV11-2 | TRBD2 | ASSSGELAYPNNEQF
12 | TRBV20-1 | . | SARPAGEHQPQH
12 | TRBV7-8 | TRBD1 | ASSFGTVNQPQH
15 | TRBV15 | . | ATSNDPAGPNTGELF
12 | TRBV27 | TRBD1 | TSRGQDSSYEQY
16 | TRBV27 | TRBD2 | ASQKGSLAGVRGGELF
11 | TRBV28 | . | ASSFLPYNEQF
14 | TRBV28 | . | ASPPAPGLPRNEQF
14 | TRBV14 | TRBD2 | ASSRVSGSSYNEQF
14 | TRBV9 | . | ASTAGRAGGWNEQF
13 | TRBV6-2/TRBV6-3 | . | ASNLVDLGNQPQH
12 | TRBV27 | TRBD1 | ASSPQGSGSPLH
15 | TRBV10-3 | . | AISDQRTPTSSYEQY
11 | TRBV12-3/TRBV12-4 | TRBD1 | ASGDRGNTEAF
10 | TRBV2 | TRBD2 | ASSEGRLAGG
14 | TRBV19 | TRBD1 | ASRIEGATGNSPLH
14 | TRBV6-5 | TRBD2 | ASSLYTSGSNNEQF
15 | TRBV7-2 | . | ASSLSAHGSRDNEQF
12 | TRBV2 | . | AGTPTAYTDTQY
11 | TRBV30 | . | ACRRGPSYEQY
12 | TRBV7-8 | TRBD2 | ASSLRLADNEQF
15 | TRBV7-8 | TRBD2 | ASTDFGLAGGSDTQY
12 | TRBV2 | TRBD1 | ASSLDRTDQPQH
14 | TRBV5-6 | TRBD2 | ASSFRTSARTDTQY
12 | TRBV6-2/TRBV6-3 | . | ASSYSAEYYGYT
15 | TRBV7-9 | . | ASSLGSTGSRAIGEY
15 | TRBV29-1 | . | SVEDMDPPSSYNEQF
10 | TRBV19 | . | ASRAGPNEQF
14 | TRBV12-5 | . | ASGLVFWAGVYEQY
16 | TRBV3-1 | TRBD2 | ASSDKMSGQREYNEQF
15 | TRBV2 | TRBD1 | ASSGDRGIGVNQPQH
13 | TRBV11-2 | . | ASSLDGQSYNEQF
13 | TRBV3-1 | . | ASSQGSSYNSPLH
11 | TRBV12-3/TRBV12-4 | TRBD1 | ASTRDRSQPQH
12 | TRBV6-2/TRBV6-3 | . | ATARGSSSYEQY
12 | TRBV18 | . | ASSPAADPDTQY
15 | TRBV7-9 | . | ASSFRGVFRAADTQY
11 | TRBV20-1 | . | SARDGQINEQF